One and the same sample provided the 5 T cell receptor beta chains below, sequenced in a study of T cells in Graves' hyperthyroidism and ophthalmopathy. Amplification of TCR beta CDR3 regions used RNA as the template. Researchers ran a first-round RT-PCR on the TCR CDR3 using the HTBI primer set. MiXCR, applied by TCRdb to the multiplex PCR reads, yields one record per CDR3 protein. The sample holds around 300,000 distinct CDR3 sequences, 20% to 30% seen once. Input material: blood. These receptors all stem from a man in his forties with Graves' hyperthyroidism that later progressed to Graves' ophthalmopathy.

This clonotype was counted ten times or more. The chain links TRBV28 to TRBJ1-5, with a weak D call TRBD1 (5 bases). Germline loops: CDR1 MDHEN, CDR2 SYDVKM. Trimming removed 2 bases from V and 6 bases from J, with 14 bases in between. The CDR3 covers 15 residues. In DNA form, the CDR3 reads TGTGCCAGCAGTTTACGGTGGCAGGGAGGTCAGCCCCAGCATTTT. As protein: CASSLRWQGGQPQHF.

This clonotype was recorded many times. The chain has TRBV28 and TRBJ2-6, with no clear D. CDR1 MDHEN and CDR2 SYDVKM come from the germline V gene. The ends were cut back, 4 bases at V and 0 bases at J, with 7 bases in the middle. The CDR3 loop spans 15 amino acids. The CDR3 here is CASSSDGSGANVLTF. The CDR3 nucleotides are TGTGCCAGCAGTTCGGACGGCTCTGGGGCCAACGTCCTGACTTTC.

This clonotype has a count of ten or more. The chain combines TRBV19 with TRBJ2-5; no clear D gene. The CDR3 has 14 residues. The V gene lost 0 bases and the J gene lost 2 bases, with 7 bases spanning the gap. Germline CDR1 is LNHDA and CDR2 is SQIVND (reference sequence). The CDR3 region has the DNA TGTGCCAGTAGTATAGATACAGTACAAGAGACCCAGTACTTC. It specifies CASSIDTVQETQYF. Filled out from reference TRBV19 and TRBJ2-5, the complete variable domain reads DGGITQSPKYLFRKEGQNVTLSCEQNLNHDAMYWYRQDPGQGLRLIYYSQIVNDFQKGDIAEGYSVSREKKESFPLTVTSAQKNPTAFYLCASSIDTVQETQYFGPGTRLLVL.

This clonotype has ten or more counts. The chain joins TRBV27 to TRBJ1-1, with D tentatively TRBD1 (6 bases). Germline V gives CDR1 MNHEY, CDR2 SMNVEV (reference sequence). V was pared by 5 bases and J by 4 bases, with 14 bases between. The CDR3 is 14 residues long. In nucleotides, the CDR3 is TGTGCCAGCAGTACCACAGGGATGGGCACTGAAGCTTTCTTT. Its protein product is CASSTTGMGTEAFF.

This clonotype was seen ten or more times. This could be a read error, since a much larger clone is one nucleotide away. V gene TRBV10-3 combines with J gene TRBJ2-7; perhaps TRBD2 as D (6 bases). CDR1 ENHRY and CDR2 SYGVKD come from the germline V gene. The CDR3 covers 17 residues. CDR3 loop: CAISGPRRDSGPHDQYF. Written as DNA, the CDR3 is TGTGCCATCAGTGGTCCGCGACGGGACTCGGGACCCCACGATCAGTACTTC.